Following are 32 T cell receptor beta chains from one sample sequenced in a study of identical twins (TCRdb year 2016). Library generation was performed with 5' RACE. The instrument given in TCRdb is Illumina HiSeq 2000. The public sequencing data were trimmed at Q25 with fastp and processed into clonotypes with MiXCR by TCRdb, which kept only in-frame beta chains. A single entry per CDR3 protein holds the most common genes and DNA from its merged rows. The sample table records 200,000 to 250,000 distinct CDR3 sequences; approximately 7.3% of these occur just once. Under 6.5% of the sample comes from the top ten. This sample was also put to use in a study of yellow fever vaccine responses in identical twins.

The specimen sequenced was CD8+ T cells sorted from blood. These receptors were obtained from a woman under 30 in good health.

This clonotype has a handful of counts. CDR3 sequence reads: CATSDPGLDYNEQFF. DNA of the CDR3: TGTGCCACCAGTGATCCGGGACTAGACTACAATGAGCAGTTCTTC. The chain combines TRBV24-1 with TRBJ2-1; 8 nucleotides line up with TRBD2. The ends lost 3 bases at V and 3 bases at J; junction bases unmatched: 3. Germline V lookup: CDR1 KGHDR, CDR2 SFDVKD. CDR3 length equals 15 residues.

In this sample, this clonotype turned up many times. The rearrangement links TRBV12-3 or TRBV12-4 to TRBJ2-7; D unresolved. V was shortened by 3 bases and J by 1 base, with 16 bases between the two germline ends. The CDR3 runs 16 residues. The CDR3 is CASSFASGEPSYEQYF. In DNA, the CDR3 is TGTGCCAGCAGTTTCGCGTCAGGAGAACCTTCCTACGAGCAGTACTTC.

Ten or more counts support this clonotype. The chain couples TRBV20-1 to TRBJ1-1, with no clear D. Trimming removed 1 base from V and 5 bases from J, with 11 bases in between. The length of the CDR3 is 13 residues. The germline V gene encodes CDR1 DFQATT and CDR2 SNEGSKA (reference sequence). Written as DNA, the CDR3 is TGCAGTGCTAGAGTGGGTAGTCCTACTGAAGCTTTCTTT. Translated, it gives CSARVGSPTEAFF.

The table lists this clonotype with many counts. The V call is TRBV5-1, the J call TRBJ1-5, with D perhaps TRBD1 (6 bases). V gave up 10 bases and J gave up 2 bases, with 22 bases separating them. The length of the CDR3 is 16 residues. CDR1 is SGHRS, CDR2 YFSETQ, per germline. CDR3 coding DNA: TGCGCCTTTAGAGAAGGGACACCTTGGGGCAATCAGCCCCAGCATTTT. It is translated as CAFREGTPWGNQPQHF.

This clonotype was seen only a few times. The chain combines TRBV13 with TRBJ1-2; D gene ambiguous. This CDR3 comprises 15 residues. Germline CDR1 reads PRHDT; CDR2 reads FYEKMQ (reference sequence). V dropped 0 bases and J dropped 0 bases, with 8 bases sitting between them. DNA of the CDR3: TGTGCCAGCAGCTTAGGCGCGGAAACTAACTATGGCTACACCTTC. Amino acids: CASSLGAETNYGYTF.

This rearrangement joins TRBV27 to TRBJ2-7, with 9 bases identical to TRBD1. The CDR3 consists of 13 residues. CDR1 MNHEY and CDR2 SMNVEV come from the germline V gene (reference sequence). The J segment lost 3 bases and the V segment lost 5 bases, leaving 2 bases of the junction unmatched. The CDR3 coding sequence is TGTGCCAGCAGTCCGACAGGGGGCTACGAGCAGTACGTC. This sequence encodes CASSPTGGYEQYV.

This clonotype was detected ten times or more. J is TRBJ2-1 and V is TRBV28; possible D gene TRBD2, 6 bases. The CDR3 has 13 amino acids. V was clipped by 5 bases and J by 4 bases, with 9 bases between them. CDR1 MDHEN and CDR2 SYDVKM come from the germline V gene. In DNA, the CDR3 is TGTGCCAGCAGTCTGGGGGGTTACAATGAGCAGTTCTTC. Amino acids: CASSLGGYNEQFF.

The V call is TRBV13, the J call TRBJ1-2; 7 bases map to TRBD1. The V segment lost 5 bases and the J segment 8 bases; nucleotides outside the gene matches: 11. The CDR3 has 14 amino acids. Germline CDR1 is PRHDT and CDR2 is FYEKMQ (reference sequence). CDR3 sequence: CASSPGTGVVGYTF. The CDR3, as DNA: TGTGCCAGCAGCCCAGGAACAGGGGTGGTGGGCTACACCTTC.

This clonotype was counted ten times or more. The chain links TRBV27 to TRBJ2-7; 12 bases align to TRBD2. V lost 5 bases and J lost 0; bases outside the gene matches: 2. The CDR3 sequence is 15 residues long. Germline V gene lookup returns CDR1 MNHEY and CDR2 SMNVEV (reference sequence). CDR3 residues: CASSPTSGSSYEQYF. Here the CDR3 DNA reads TGTGCCAGCAGTCCGACTAGCGGGAGCTCCTACGAGCAGTACTTC.

This clonotype was recorded many times. The chain is built from TRBV6-2 or TRBV6-3 and TRBJ2-3, with 9 bases identical to TRBD2. The V gene's germline CDR1 is MNHEY and CDR2 SVGEGT. Germline trimming cut 7 bases from V and 4 bases from J; bases unmatched to any gene: 6. There are 14 residues in the CDR3. The CDR3 reads CASNLSGGSDTQYF. CDR3 bases: TGTGCCAGCAATTTAAGCGGGGGGTCAGATACGCAGTATTTT.

The CDR3: CASRSTGINPNEQFF. Written as DNA, the CDR3 is TGTGCCAGCAGGTCTACAGGGATCAATCCAAATGAGCAGTTCTTC. The genes are TRBV7-2 and TRBJ2-1; TRBD1 is a possible D gene (6 bases). The CDR3 covers 15 residues. V lost 6 bases and J lost 7, with 19 bases in between. Looked up from germline, CDR1 is SGHTA and CDR2 is FQGNSA.

This clonotype was seen a few times. The chain carries TRBV4-1 and TRBJ2-3; D is tentatively TRBD1 or TRBD2 (5 bases each). Germline values: CDR1 MGHRA, CDR2 YSYEKL. This CDR3 contains 15 residues. V dropped 0 bases and J dropped 6 bases, with 13 bases sitting between them. CDR3 bases: TGCGCCAGCAGCCAAGAGTTGGCAGGGACGGATACGCAGTATTTT. Protein product: CASSQELAGTDTQYF.

This clonotype was seen repeatedly, ten times or more. The CDR3, as DNA: TGTGCCAGCAGCGCCGACAGGCTCTTTTTTTTT. This encodes CASSADRLFFF. V gene TRBV7-9 combines with J gene TRBJ1-4, with D maybe TRBD1 (6 bases). Germline values: CDR1 SEHNR, CDR2 FQNEAQ (reference sequence). V dropped 5 bases and J dropped 17 bases, with 15 bases sitting between them. The CDR3 extends over 11 amino acids.

The V gene is TRBV7-8, the J gene TRBJ1-1; no clear D. Germline CDR1 reads SGHVS; CDR2 reads FQNEAQ. The CDR3 is 16 amino acids. The germline V and J ends were trimmed by 1 base and 3 bases, with 15 bases remaining between them. The CDR3 bases are TGTGCCAGCAGCTTAGGCAGAGCATTGTGGGACACTGAAGCTTTCTTT. This encodes CASSLGRALWDTEAFF. Filled out from reference TRBV7-8 and TRBJ1-1, the complete variable domain reads GAGVSQSPRYKVAKRGQDVALRCDPISGHVSLFWYQQALGQGPEFLTYFQNEAQLDKSGLPSDRFFAERPEGSVSTLKIQRTQQEDSAVYLCASSLGRALWDTEAFFGQGTRLTVV.

This clonotype occurred many times. The V gene is TRBV24-1, the J gene TRBJ2-5, with D possibly called TRBD1 or TRBD2 (5 bases each). Germline-derived CDR1 and CDR2 are KGHDR and SFDVKD. The V gene lost 4 bases and the J gene lost 1 base, with 15 bases spanning the gap. The CDR3 has 16 amino acids. Here the CDR3 DNA reads TGTGCCACCAGTGACATTGGGACGTCCGGCCAAGAGACCCAGTACTTC. Translating it yields CATSDIGTSGQETQYF.

This clonotype was seen a handful of times. V is TRBV28 and J is TRBJ2-7, with 11 bases that match TRBD2. The CDR3 loop spans 17 amino acids. Germline lookup yields CDR1 MDHEN and CDR2 SYDVKM. Unmatched junction bases numbered 14, after V lost 10 bases and J lost 0 bases. The CDR3 DNA reads TGTGCCACCCAGTTTGGGGGTACTAGCGGGAGCTCCTACGAGCAGTACTTC. Amino acid sequence: CATQFGGTSGSSYEQYF.

CDR3 sequence reads: CASKEVAGVSHEQFF. The CDR3 bases are TGTGCCTCAAAGGAGGTGGCGGGAGTTTCGCATGAGCAGTTCTTC. The genes are TRBV28 and TRBJ2-1; 7 nucleotides match TRBD2. The CDR3 length is 15 residues. V shed 11 bases, J shed 8 bases, and the junction held 18 bases outside the gene matches. Per germline, CDR1 MDHEN and CDR2 SYDVKM.

This clonotype has just a few counts. The chain has TRBV3-1 and TRBJ2-5, with D possibly TRBD2 on 6 matching bases. V shed 2 bases and J shed 2 bases, with 21 bases lying between them. The CDR3 loop spans 18 amino acids. Germline V lookup: CDR1 LGHDT, CDR2 YNNKEL (reference sequence). The CDR3 DNA reads as TGTGCCAGCAGCCAAATGGGACTGGGGGAACTAGAACAAGAGACCCAGTACTTC. Translated: CASSQMGLGELEQETQYF.

V gene TRBV5-5 combines with J gene TRBJ2-3; 8 nucleotides align to TRBD1. The germline V gene has CDR1 SGHKS and CDR2 YYEKEE (reference sequence). CDR3 size: 15 residues. V trimming: 4 bases; J trimming: 2 bases; junction bases outside the gene matches: 6. As DNA, the CDR3 is TGTGCCAGCAGCCGGACAGGGATCGTCACAGATACGCAGTATTTT. It specifies CASSRTGIVTDTQYF.

This clonotype was picked up many times. The J gene is TRBJ2-3, the V gene TRBV5-1, with no clear D. Trimming removed 1 base at V and 5 bases at J, with 17 bases between. The CDR3 loop spans 16 amino acids. The germline CDR1 and CDR2 sequences are SGHRS and YFSETQ. CDR3 bases: TGCGCCAGCAGCTTGAGAAAAGAACCCCTATTAGATACGCAGTATTTT. It is translated as CASSLRKEPLLDTQYF.

This clonotype was counted at least ten times. V usage is TRBV12-3 or TRBV12-4 and J usage is TRBJ2-2, with a weak D call TRBD2 (5 bases). There are 15 residues in the CDR3. With 5 bases removed from V and 4 bases from J, the gap between germline ends came to 14 bases. The CDR3 coding sequence is TGTGCCAGCAGTCCCCCTGTCGGGGTCACCGGGGAGCTGTTTTTT. It codes for CASSPPVGVTGELFF.

This clonotype was seen repeatedly, ten times or more. The chain joins TRBV27 to TRBJ2-2, with D hard to call. Trimming cost V 6 bases and J 2 bases, with 7 bases left between them. The CDR3 runs 13 residues. Germline CDR1 and CDR2: MNHEY and SMNVEV (reference sequence). The CDR3 loop reads CASSSANTGELFF. CDR3 DNA: TGTGCCAGCAGCTCCGCCAACACCGGGGAGCTGTTTTTT.

This clonotype has at least ten counts. This chain joins TRBV12-3 or TRBV12-4 and TRBJ2-5, with 10 bases that match TRBD2. There are 14 residues in the CDR3. V dropped 10 bases and J dropped 0; count of bases not matched to a gene: 5. CDR3 loop: CATRAGGYQETQYF. The CDR3, as DNA: TGTGCCACGCGAGCGGGGGGGTACCAAGAGACCCAGTACTTC.

The table lists this clonotype with a few counts. The rearrangement joins TRBV2 to TRBJ1-4; D is ambiguous. CDR3 length equals 16 residues. Per germline, CDR1 SNHLY and CDR2 FYNNEI. V was clipped by 4 bases and J by 4 bases, with 16 bases between them. The CDR3 region is CASSGPREDRNEKLFF. The CDR3 bases are TGTGCCAGCAGTGGACCCCGGGAGGACCGTAATGAAAAACTGTTTTTT.

There are a few counts of this clonotype. The rearrangement links TRBV12-3 or TRBV12-4 to TRBJ2-1; D may be TRBD1 or TRBD2 (6 bases each). This CDR3 has 14 amino acids. V dropped 5 bases and J dropped 1 base, with 9 bases sitting between them. The CDR3 here is CASSAGQSYNEQFF. Here the CDR3 DNA reads TGTGCCAGCAGTGCGGGACAATCCTACAATGAGCAGTTCTTC.

This clonotype was seen only a few times. The chain employs TRBV2 and TRBJ2-7; TRBD2 is a possible D gene (5 bases). The CDR3 is made up of 13 amino acids. Trimming cost V 9 bases and J 4 bases, with 16 bases left between them. Looked up from germline, CDR1 is SNHLY and CDR2 is FYNNEI. CDR3 in DNA: TGTGCCAGTAGTCGACTACTGGGATACGAGCAGTACTTC. It encodes CASSRLLGYEQYF.

In its sample, this clonotype was seen many times. Here the CDR3 reads CASSSQGADTQYF. The CDR3 DNA reads TGTGCCAGCAGCTCACAGGGGGCAGATACGCAGTATTTT. The V call is TRBV11-2, the J call TRBJ2-3; 8 bases align to TRBD1. This CDR3 spans 13 amino acids. The J segment lost 4 bases and the V segment lost 4 bases, leaving 1 base of the junction unmatched. From germline, CDR1 is SGHAT and CDR2 FQNNGV.

In this sample, this clonotype turned up a few times. V usage is TRBV4-1 and J usage is TRBJ2-1, with 11 bases matching TRBD1. The CDR3 has 18 amino acids. Looked up from germline, CDR1 is MGHRA and CDR2 is YSYEKL. J lost 8 bases, V lost 1 base, and 13 bases had no gene match. The CDR3 sequence: CASSQGPRNPGQGDEQFF. The CDR3 bases are TGCGCCAGCAGCCAAGGCCCTCGAAATCCGGGACAGGGGGATGAGCAGTTCTTC.

This clonotype was detected only a few times. The chain uses TRBV11-3 and TRBJ1-1; tentative D call: TRBD1 (5 bases). The CDR3 contains 13 residues. Trimming took off 3 bases at V and 5 bases at J, with 10 bases between the two ends. Germline loops: CDR1 SGHNT, CDR2 YENEEA. Here the CDR3 reads CASSLPGRTEAFF. The DNA for the CDR3 is TGTGCCAGCAGCTTGCCAGGGAGGACTGAAGCTTTCTTT.

In DNA form, the CDR3 reads TGTGCCACCAGTGATAATCCGGGACTAGCGGGAGATGAGCAGTTCTTC. The encoded protein is CATSDNPGLAGDEQFF. V is TRBV24-1 and J is TRBJ2-1; 14 bases are a match to TRBD2. Per germline, CDR1 KGHDR and CDR2 SFDVKD. V was clipped by 3 bases and J by 8 bases; unmatched bases: 5. CDR3 length: 16 residues.

In this sample, this clonotype turned up a few times. The chain couples TRBV20-1 to TRBJ2-6; no reliable D call. CDR1 DFQATT and CDR2 SNEGSKA come from the germline V gene (reference sequence). V was trimmed by 1 base and J by 2 bases, leaving 3 bases between them. The CDR3 contains 13 residues. CDR3 sequence: CSARVPGANVLTF. DNA of the CDR3: TGCAGTGCTAGAGTTCCTGGGGCCAACGTCCTGACTTTC.

This clonotype has only a few counts. In DNA, the CDR3 is TGTGCCAGCAGCACGACTCGGGGGGCCGACGAGCAGTACTTC. Its protein is CASSTTRGADEQYF. This chain joins TRBV13 and TRBJ2-7; weak D call: TRBD2 (7 bases). Germline CDR1 PRHDT, CDR2 FYEKMQ (reference sequence). Trimming removed 5 bases at V and 5 bases at J, with 16 bases between. The CDR3 runs to 14 residues.